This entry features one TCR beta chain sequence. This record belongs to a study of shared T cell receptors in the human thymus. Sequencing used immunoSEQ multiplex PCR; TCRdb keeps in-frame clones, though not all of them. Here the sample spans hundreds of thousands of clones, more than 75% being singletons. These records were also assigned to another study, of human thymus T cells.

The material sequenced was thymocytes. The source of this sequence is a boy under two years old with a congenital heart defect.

Written as DNA, the CDR3 is TGCGCCAGCAGATCGCGAGGCCTACAGAACACTGAAGCTTTCTTT. This translates into CASRSRGLQNTEAFF. The chain recombines TRBV23-1 with TRBJ1-1; no firm D call. TRBV23-1 is sorted into the ORF group, with uncertain function. Trimming removed 6 bases from V and 1 base from J, with 15 bases in between. The CDR3 is 15 residues long.